A single sample is the source of the 31 T cell receptor beta chains below, sequenced in a study of blood T cell repertoires in COVID-19. The repertoire was sequenced with immunoSEQ multiplex PCR; TCRdb's copy has only in-frame clones and lacks some. Here the sample spans roughly 140,000 clones, about four fifths being singletons. Sequencing was done on a sample of PBMCs or T cells enriched from blood (not recorded which). The receptors stem from a woman aged 18-29 years who had been exposed to COVID-19.

The chain carries TRBV6-1 and TRBJ1-3; D call uncertain. Trimming removed 2 bases from V and 2 bases from J, with 13 bases in between. Per the germline V gene, CDR1 is MNHNS and CDR2 is SASEGT. The CDR3 length is 16 residues. The CDR3 loop is CASSENRDPAGNTIYF. CDR3 nucleotide sequence: TGTGCCAGCAGTGAAAACCGGGATCCCGCTGGAAACACCATATATTTT.

This chain links TRBV7-2 with TRBJ2-1; possible D gene TRBD2, 6 bases. CDR1 is SGHTA and CDR2 is FQGNSA in the germline V gene. V gave up 4 bases and J gave up 0 bases, with 10 bases separating them. The CDR3 has 15 amino acids. CDR3 DNA: TGTGCCAGCAGCTGGGACTCAAGCTCCTACAATGAGCAGTTCTTC. Protein: CASSWDSSSYNEQFF. The full variable domain, in which reference TRBV7-2 and TRBJ2-1 provide the parts outside the CDR3, is GAGVSQSPSNKVTEKGKDVELRCDPISGHTALYWYRQSLGQGLEFLIYFQGNSAPDKSGLPSDRFSAERTGGSVSTLTIQRTQQEDSAVYLCASSWDSSSYNEQFFGPGTRLTVL.

This rearrangement joins TRBV7-3 to TRBJ1-1; TRBD1 matches at 8 bases. V trimming: 5 bases; J trimming: 4 bases; junction bases outside the gene matches: 3. From germline, CDR1 is SGHTA and CDR2 FQGTGA. This CDR3 region has 13 residues. As DNA, the CDR3 is TGTGCCAGCAGCCCCACAGGGGGCACTGAAGCTTTCTTT. Its translation: CASSPTGGTEAFF.

This chain uses TRBV28 with TRBJ1-2, with D possibly being TRBD1 (6 bases). Trimming shortened V by 3 bases and J by 4 bases, and 15 bases separated the two germline ends. Germline lookup yields CDR1 MDHEN and CDR2 SYDVKM. The CDR3 consists of 15 residues. CDR3 sequence: CASSLGSQGPYGYTF. DNA for the CDR3: TGTGCCAGCAGTTTGGGTTCCCAGGGGCCCTATGGCTACACCTTC.

The chain links TRBV20-1 to TRBJ1-2; possibly TRBD1 for D (6 bases). Germline assignment: CDR1 DFQATT and CDR2 SNEGSKA (reference sequence). Trimming left V 3 bases short and J 4 bases short, with 12 bases between. CDR3 length equals 13 residues. The chain's CDR3 is CSASWGGGYGYTF. Written as DNA, the CDR3 is TGCAGTGCTAGTTGGGGGGGCGGCTATGGCTACACCTTC.

The chain recombines TRBV27 with TRBJ2-7; a possible D gene is TRBD1 (5 bases). The germline V and J ends were trimmed by 3 bases and 4 bases, with 10 bases remaining between them. The CDR3 spans 13 residues. Germline loops: CDR1 MNHEY, CDR2 SMNVEV (reference sequence). CDR3 in DNA: TGTGCCAGCAGTTTCAGGGTCCAATACGAGCAGTACTTC. Translated: CASSFRVQYEQYF.

The chain links TRBV6-2 or TRBV6-3 to TRBJ2-1; a possible D gene is TRBD2 (5 bases). The CDR3 covers 15 residues. V lost 4 bases to trimming and J lost 5 bases, with 15 bases between them. Germline V lookup: CDR1 MNHEY, CDR2 SVGEGT. The CDR3 nucleotides are TGTGCCAGCAGTTCCGAGGACTGGAAACACAATGAGCAGTTCTTC. It specifies CASSSEDWKHNEQFF.

This clone was observed once. The chain links TRBV7-3 to TRBJ1-5, with TRBD1 identical over 7 bases. The CDR3 length is 22 residues. Germline lookup yields CDR1 SGHTA and CDR2 FQGTGA. Unmatched junction bases numbered 27, after V lost 4 bases and J lost 3 bases. The CDR3 protein is CASSSHFSSSLTGLGNNQPQHF. The CDR3 DNA reads as TGTGCCAGCAGCTCCCATTTTTCGTCATCCTTGACAGGGCTGGGTAACAATCAGCCCCAGCATTTT. The variable domain in full, with the rest retrieved from reference TRBV7-3 and TRBJ1-5, is GAGVSQTPSNKVTEKGKYVELRCDPISGHTALYWYRQSLGQGPEFLIYFQGTGAADDSGLPNDRFFAVRPEGSVSTLKIQRTERGDSAVYLCASSSHFSSSLTGLGNNQPQHFGDGTRLSIL.

This chain uses TRBV6-2 or TRBV6-3 with TRBJ2-4; 9 bases agree with TRBD1. CDR3 length equals 13 residues. V trimming: 5 bases; J trimming: 8 bases; junction bases outside the gene matches: 4. The germline CDR1 and CDR2 sequences are MNHEY and SVGEGT. The CDR3 nucleotides read TGTGCCAGCAGTGACAGGGGGGTGGACATTCAGTACTTC. It encodes CASSDRGVDIQYF.

This clone was seen a handful of times. The chain joins TRBV27 to TRBJ2-1; tentatively, D is TRBD2 (5 bases). Trimming shortened V by 2 bases and J by 0 bases, and 11 bases separated the two germline ends. There are 16 residues in the CDR3. Germline loops: CDR1 MNHEY, CDR2 SMNVEV (reference sequence). CDR3 nucleotides: TGTGCCAGCAGTTTAGGGAGCTTCAGCTCCTACAATGAGCAGTTCTTC. Its protein product is CASSLGSFSSYNEQFF.

The rearrangement uses TRBV10-3 and TRBJ2-7; 8 positions agree with TRBD2. The germline CDR1 and CDR2 sequences are ENHRY and SYGVKD. CDR3 length: 14 residues. V dropped 2 bases and J dropped 7; count of bases not matched to a gene: 7. CDR3 residues: CAISEPTSAQEQYF. As DNA, the CDR3 is TGTGCCATCAGTGAGCCGACTAGCGCCCAGGAGCAGTACTTC.

This clone was recorded only once. The chain is built from TRBV2 and TRBJ1-2; D not certain. Trimming pared 5 bases from V and 0 bases from J, leaving 4 bases between. From germline, CDR1 is SNHLY and CDR2 FYNNEI. The CDR3 contains 12 residues. CDR3 coding DNA: TGTGCCAGCAGTTCAACTAACTATGGCTACACCTTC. Translation: CASSSTNYGYTF. The full variable domain, in which reference TRBV2 and TRBJ1-2 provide the parts outside the CDR3, is EPEVTQTPSHQVTQMGQEVILRCVPISNHLYFYWYRQILGQKVEFLVSFYNNEISEKSEIFDDQFSVERPDGSNFTLKIRSTKLEDSAMYFCASSSTNYGYTFGSGTRLTVV.

The chain has TRBV7-9 and TRBJ2-1, with a tentative D call TRBD1 (5 bases). This CDR3 is 13 amino acids long. CDR1 and CDR2 from the germline V gene are SEHNR and FQNEAQ (reference sequence). V shed 8 bases and J shed 5 bases, with 13 bases lying between them. The CDR3 reads CASLGVPNNEQFF. As DNA, the CDR3 is TGTGCCAGCCTAGGGGTTCCTAACAATGAGCAGTTCTTC.

The chain uses TRBV29-1 and TRBJ1-4; 12 bases fit TRBD1. V lost 4 bases to trimming and J lost 7 bases; unmatched junction nucleotides: 4. Germline V gives CDR1 SQVTM, CDR2 ANQGSEA. CDR3 length equals 14 residues. The CDR3 nucleotides read TGCAGCGTTGGAGGGACAGGGGGCCGTGAAAAACTGTTTTTT. This translates into CSVGGTGGREKLFF. The variable domain in full, with the rest retrieved from reference TRBV29-1 and TRBJ1-4, is SAVISQKPSRDICQRGTSLTIQCQVDSQVTMMFWYRQQPGQSLTLIATANQGSEATYESGFVIDKFPISRPNLTFSTLTVSNMSPEDSSIYLCSVGGTGGREKLFFGSGTQLSVL.

V gene TRBV18 combines with J gene TRBJ1-5, with D perhaps TRBD1 (5 bases). The CDR3 is 13 residues long. Trimming removed 2 bases from V and 4 bases from J, with 6 bases in between. From germline, CDR1 is KGHSH and CDR2 LQKENI. This CDR3 is CASSPAGNQPQHF. The CDR3 region has the DNA TGTGCCAGCTCACCAGCAGGGAATCAGCCCCAGCATTTT.

The V gene is TRBV18, the J gene TRBJ2-7; possibly TRBD2 for D (6 bases). Trimming took 3 bases from V and 0 from J, leaving 15 bases between them. The germline CDR1 and CDR2 sequences are KGHSH and LQKENI. The CDR3 sequence is 16 residues long. The CDR3 region has the DNA TGTGCCAGCTCACCTGGTACCGGGACTCTCTCCTACGAGCAGTACTTC. Translation: CASSPGTGTLSYEQYF.

This clone was seen once. This chain joins TRBV7-9 and TRBJ2-5; 8 positions match TRBD1. V gave up 5 bases and J gave up 1 base; unmatched junction bases: 6. CDR1 and CDR2 (germline): SEHNR, FQNEAQ (reference sequence). The CDR3 is 15 amino acids. The DNA of the CDR3 is TGTGCCAGCAGCAGAAGACAGGGGCCCCAAGAGACCCAGTACTTC. Translating it yields CASSRRQGPQETQYF.

This clone occurred a few times. This rearrangement joins TRBV11-2 to TRBJ1-4, with 7 bases that match TRBD1. The V gene end was trimmed by 4 bases and the J gene end by 10 bases; junction bases not matched to a gene: 6. Germline V gives CDR1 SGHAT, CDR2 FQNNGV. CDR3 length: 13 amino acids. The CDR3 reads CASSSGGGGKLFF. Written as DNA, the CDR3 is TGTGCCAGCAGCTCAGGGGGAGGTGGAAAACTGTTTTTT.

The chain employs TRBV10-3 and TRBJ2-1; 11 bases are a match to TRBD2. Germline assignment: CDR1 ENHRY and CDR2 SYGVKD. The length of the CDR3 is 15 residues. V gave up 4 bases and J gave up 10 bases; unmatched junction bases: 9. CDR3 nucleotides: TGTGCCATCAGTGGGGGGCTAGCGGGAGGTGGCGAGCAGTTCTTC. Translating it yields CAISGGLAGGGEQFF.

The CDR3: CASSPETGELAGELFF. DNA for the CDR3: TGTGCCAGCTCACCAGAGACCGGGGAATTAGCCGGGGAGCTGTTTTTT. The chain carries TRBV18 and TRBJ2-2; possible D gene TRBD2, 5 bases. The ends were cut back, 2 bases at V and 6 bases at J, with 16 bases in the middle. Germline assignment: CDR1 KGHSH and CDR2 LQKENI. CDR3 size: 16 residues.

This rearrangement joins TRBV5-1 to TRBJ2-7; the D is unclear. Trimming took off 0 bases at V and 3 bases at J, with 4 bases between the two ends. CDR3 length equals 12 residues. Germline loops: CDR1 SGHRS, CDR2 YFSETQ. The CDR3 sequence is CASSLGGYEQYF. The CDR3 region has the DNA TGCGCCAGCAGCTTGGGAGGCTACGAGCAGTACTTC.

This clone was recorded only once. The chain carries TRBV19 and TRBJ1-1, with a possible D match to TRBD1 (6 bases). The V end lost 6 bases, the J end lost 4 bases, and 15 bases lay between the germline ends. The CDR3 has 14 residues. The V gene's germline CDR1 is LNHDA and CDR2 SQIVND (reference sequence). The CDR3 here is CASSINQGRTEAFF. The CDR3 coding sequence is TGTGCCAGTAGCATCAATCAGGGGCGCACTGAAGCTTTCTTT.

This clone turned up a few times. The chain has TRBV7-7 and TRBJ2-3; 12 bases fit TRBD2. The CDR3 extends over 16 amino acids. Germline lookup yields CDR1 SSHAT and CDR2 FNYEAQ (reference sequence). Trimming cost V 1 base and J 2 bases; bases outside gene matches: 1. This CDR3 reads CASSLGLAGVTDTQYF. CDR3 sequence (DNA): TGTGCCAGCAGCTTAGGACTAGCGGGAGTCACAGATACGCAGTATTTT. Together with reference TRBV7-7 and TRBJ2-3, the CDR3 gives the full variable domain: GAGVSQSPRYKVTKRGQDVTLRCDPISSHATLYWYQQALGQGPEFLTYFNYEAQPDKSGLPSDRFSAERPEGSISTLTIQRTEQRDSAMYRCASSLGLAGVTDTQYFGPGTRLTVL.

The genes are TRBV14 and TRBJ2-2; the match to TRBD1 covers 8 bases. This CDR3 region has 14 residues. CDR1 and CDR2 from the germline V gene are SGHDN and FVKESK. V gave up 3 bases and J gave up 6 bases; unmatched junction bases: 3. CDR3 nucleotide sequence: TGTGCCAGCAGCCAGTGGACAGGGCCCGGGGAGCTGTTTTTT. Its protein product is CASSQWTGPGELFF.

This clone occurred a few times. CDR3 sequence reads: CASSVGWRERETQYF. CDR3 nucleotides: TGTGCCAGCAGCGTAGGATGGCGGGAGCGAGAGACCCAGTACTTC. The rearrangement links TRBV9 to TRBJ2-5, with 7 bases matching TRBD2. The V segment lost 0 bases and the J segment 4 bases; nucleotides outside the gene matches: 6. Germline-derived CDR1 and CDR2 are SGDLS and YYNGEE. The CDR3 is 15 residues long.

This sequence joins TRBV10-3 and TRBJ1-1; a possible D gene is TRBD1 (6 bases). The germline V and J ends were trimmed by 6 bases and 1 base, with 15 bases remaining between them. Germline V gene sequence: CDR1 ENHRY, CDR2 SYGVKD. The CDR3 is 15 residues long. CDR3 sequence: CAIREQGSQNTEAFF. CDR3 DNA: TGTGCCATCAGGGAACAGGGCAGCCAGAACACTGAAGCTTTCTTT.

This sequence joins TRBV11-2 and TRBJ2-5; weak D call: TRBD1 (6 bases). Germline V gene sequence: CDR1 SGHAT, CDR2 FQNNGV. CDR3 length: 14 residues. The V end was cut by 5 bases, the J end by 1 base, with 11 bases between. The CDR3 region has the DNA TGTGCCAGCAGCCCTATCAGGGGCCAAGAGACCCAGTACTTC. Encoded protein: CASSPIRGQETQYF.

Only one count was recorded for this clone. The CDR3 sequence: CASSPSGADGKLFF. The CDR3 nucleotides read TGTGCCAGCAGCCCCTCAGGCGCTGACGGAAAACTGTTTTTT. The chain employs TRBV7-2 and TRBJ1-4, with D hard to call. Germline loops: CDR1 SGHTA, CDR2 FQGNSA. Trimming stripped 5 bases from V and 10 bases from J, with 17 bases between. This CDR3 spans 14 amino acids.

The V call is TRBV27, the J call TRBJ2-7; no firm D call. The V and J ends lost 2 bases and 4 bases respectively, with 9 bases between them. The CDR3 has 13 amino acids. Germline loops: CDR1 MNHEY, CDR2 SMNVEV (reference sequence). This chain's CDR3 is CASSLGSPYEQYF. CDR3 nucleotides: TGTGCCAGCAGTTTAGGTAGTCCTTACGAGCAGTACTTC.

This rearrangement joins TRBV7-8 to TRBJ1-5, with D unresolved. Between the trimmed V and J ends, which lost 3 bases and 4 bases, there was a span of 7 bases. This CDR3 is built from 13 residues. Germline CDR1 is SGHVS and CDR2 is FQNEAQ. The CDR3 here is CASSFTGNQPQHF. Here the CDR3 DNA reads TGTGCCAGCAGCTTTACCGGGAATCAGCCCCAGCATTTT. Full variable domain (remainder filled in from reference TRBV7-8 and TRBJ1-5): GAGVSQSPRYKVAKRGQDVALRCDPISGHVSLFWYQQALGQGPEFLTYFQNEAQLDKSGLPSDRFFAERPEGSVSTLKIQRTQQEDSAVYLCASSFTGNQPQHFGDGTRLSIL.

In this sample, this clone turned up a few times. V usage is TRBV2 and J usage is TRBJ1-1; possible D gene TRBD1, 5 bases. V was shortened by 3 bases and J by 2 bases, with 10 bases between the two germline ends. CDR3 length equals 14 residues. Germline loops: CDR1 SNHLY, CDR2 FYNNEI. CDR3 nucleotide sequence: TGTGCCAGCAGTGACTTAGGGGTAAACACTGAAGCTTTCTTT. This sequence encodes CASSDLGVNTEAFF.